Listed below are T cell receptor beta chains from one sample, sequenced in a study of regulatory T cells in long-lasting Graves disease. MiXCR, run by TCRdb on the multiplex PCR reads, gives a single entry per CDR3 protein. In the table there are a few hundred thousand distinct CDR3 sequences, about 12% of which are singletons. The same sample was also studied in work on T cells in Graves' hyperthyroidism and ophthalmopathy.

Sequencing was performed on peripheral blood mononuclear cells (PBMCs), taken at new diagnosis, from a patient treated with antithyroid drugs. The receptors stem from a woman younger than 30 with Graves disease. Both conserved end residues are part of each CDR3. Each record gives: J gene, clone size, D gene, CDR3 length, V gene, CDR3 protein, CDR3 DNA. The D gene is left open where the match is weak. Clone size, where shown, is once, few, many, or a class for clones that have expanded.

TRBJ1-1 many TRBD1 13 TRBV12-3/TRBV12-4 CASSPLTGLDAFF TGTGCCAGCAGTCCTTTGACAGGGCTTGACGCTTTCTTT
TRBJ1-6 many TRBD1 16 TRBV7-9 CASSPGTGAPNSPLHF TGTGCCAGCAGCCCCGGGACAGGGGCTCCTAATTCACCCCTCCACTTT
TRBJ1-1 many TRBD1 14 TRBV28 CASSLTGERTEAFF TGTGCCAGCAGTTTAACAGGGGAGAGGACTGAAGCTTTCTTT
TRBJ2-7 many . 14 TRBV4-1 CASSQHPYTDEQYF TGCGCCAGCAGCCAACATCCTTACACGGACGAGCAGTACTTC
TRBJ1-5 few TRBD1 14 TRBV12-3/TRBV12-4 CASTLQGGNQPQHF TGTGCCAGCACTTTACAGGGGGGCAATCAGCCCCAGCATTTT
TRBJ1-3 many . 16 TRBV18 CASSQAPGVSGNTIYF TGTGCCAGCTCACAAGCCCCAGGGGTATCTGGAAACACCATATATTTT
TRBJ2-4 . . 13 TRBV20-1 CSAGVGAKNIQYF TGCAGTGCCGGGGTGGGAGCCAAAAACATTCAGTACTTC
TRBJ2-4 many . 14 TRBV20-1 CSASRTTLEDIQYF TGCAGTGCTAGCCGGACTACCCTAGAGGACATTCAGTACTTC
TRBJ2-6 few . 15 TRBV19 CASSIQASGANVLTF TGTGCCAGTAGTATTCAGGCCTCTGGGGCCAACGTCCTGACTTTC
TRBJ1-6 . . 17 TRBV6-5 CASSYSGYSGFGSPLHF TGTGCCAGCAGTTACTCCGGGTATAGCGGGTTCGGTTCACCCCTCCACTTT
TRBJ1-6 few . 11 TRBV6-9 CASSSGCPLHF TGTGCCAGCAGTTCTGGTTGCCCCCTCCACTTT
TRBJ1-2 many TRBD1 14 TRBV28 CASSDRASFYGYTF TGTGCCAGCAGTGACAGGGCCTCCTTCTATGGCTACACCTTC
TRBJ2-7 many . 12 TRBV5-1 CASQSSGYEQYF TGCGCCAGCCAAAGCAGCGGTTACGAGCAGTACTTC
TRBJ2-2 . . 12 TRBV20-1 CSAGRGPGELLF TGCAGTGCTGGCCGGGGCCCCGGGGAGCTGTTATTT
TRBJ1-2 many . 13 TRBV12-3/TRBV12-4 CASSLGTIYGYTF TGTGCCAGCAGTTTAGGGACAATCTATGGCTACACCTTC
TRBJ1-1 few . 15 TRBV11-1 CASSLEGPTNTEAFF TGTGCCAGCAGCTTGGAGGGGCCGACGAACACTGAAGCTTTCTTT
TRBJ1-1 many . 12 TRBV20-1 CSASGGMTEAFF TGCAGTGCTTCGGGTGGGATGACTGAAGCTTTCTTT
TRBJ1-1 . . 13 TRBV6-5 CASSYGAHTEAFF TGTGCCAGCAGTTATGGGGCCCACACTGAAGCTTTCTTT
TRBJ2-3 few . 13 TRBV4-3 CASSQGAGDTQYF TGCGCCAGCAGCCAAGGGGCGGGTGATACGCAGTATTTT
TRBJ1-2 once TRBD1 15 TRBV29-1 CSVEGMTGQAYGYTF TGCAGCGTTGAGGGGATGACAGGGCAGGCGTATGGCTACACCTTC
TRBJ2-1 . TRBD1 15 TRBV19 CASSIPGGSYNEQFF TGTGCCAGTAGCATACCAGGGGGTTCCTACAATGAGCAGTTCTTC
TRBJ2-2 few . 14 TRBV7-2 CASSLVLITGELFF TGTGCCAGCAGCTTAGTGTTGATCACCGGGGAGCTGTTTTTT
TRBJ2-2 many . 13 TRBV11-2 CASSLGSDGELFF TGTGCCAGCAGCTTAGGGTCTGACGGGGAGCTGTTTTTT
TRBJ2-5 . TRBD1 14 TRBV6-2/TRBV6-3 CASRSSGGAETQYF TGTGCCAGCAGGTCCTCAGGGGGCGCCGAGACCCAGTACTTC
TRBJ1-6 . . 17 TRBV7-9 CASSLGAGPRYNSPLHF TGTGCCAGCAGCTTAGGCGCAGGACCAAGATATAATTCACCCCTCCACTTT
TRBJ1-2 few TRBD1 14 TRBV20-1 CSARVDRGDYGYTF TGCAGTGCTAGAGTGGACAGGGGGGACTATGGCTACACCTTC
TRBJ2-1 many TRBD2 15 TRBV4-3 CASSQEAASGSGQFF TGCGCCAGCAGCCAAGAGGCGGCTAGCGGGAGTGGGCAGTTCTTC
TRBJ1-3 few . 14 TRBV19 CASSTGRLGNTIYF TGTGCCAGTAGCACGGGCCGATTAGGGAACACCATATATTTT
TRBJ2-7 . . 12 TRBV20-1 CSARYRDHTPHF TGCAGTGCTAGATACCGGGACCATACACCCCACTTC
TRBJ2-1 many . 15 TRBV6-5 CASSLGLTPYNEQFF TGTGCCAGCAGTTTGGGACTCACCCCCTACAATGAGCAGTTCTTC
TRBJ1-1 . . 11 TRBV14 CASSPGLEAFF TGTGCCAGCAGCCCGGGACTTGAAGCTTTCTTT
TRBJ1-1 many TRBD1 16 TRBV7-2 CASKTPGTGKNTEAFF TGTGCCAGCAAGACCCCCGGGACAGGGAAGAACACTGAAGCTTTCTTT
TRBJ2-1 once TRBD2 16 TRBV19 CASSIRTSGPYNEQFF TGTGCCAGTAGTATAAGGACTAGCGGGCCTTACAATGAGCAGTTCTTC
TRBJ1-1 many . 12 TRBV20-1 CSASGANTEAFF TGCAGTGCTAGCGGGGCGAACACTGAAGCTTTCTTT
TRBJ2-2 many . 15 TRBV28 CASRSLGPLAGELFF TGTGCCAGCAGAAGTCTAGGACCCCTAGCCGGGGAGCTGTTTTTT
TRBJ2-7 many . 14 TRBV5-1 CASSLGLPSREQYF TGCGCCAGCAGCTTAGGACTCCCGAGTAGAGAGCAGTACTTC
TRBJ2-5 . TRBD1 13 TRBV20-1 CSTTGGRQETQYF TGCAGTACCACAGGGGGCCGCCAAGAGACCCAGTACTTC
TRBJ2-1 many TRBD2 15 TRBV30 CAWRKGTSSYNEQFF TGTGCCTGGCGTAAAGGGACTAGCTCCTACAATGAGCAGTTCTTC
TRBJ2-3 . TRBD1 16 TRBV20-1 CSASCTGGASTDTQYF TGCAGTGCTAGTTGTACAGGGGGCGCCAGCACAGATACGCAGTATTTT
TRBJ2-5 many . 14 TRBV9 CASSVQSRGETQYF TGTGCCAGCAGCGTACAGAGCCGAGGGGAGACCCAGTACTTC
TRBJ1-6 many TRBD1 15 TRBV7-2 CASSTGQGYNSPLHF TGTGCCAGCAGTACGGGACAGGGCTATAATTCACCCCTCCACTTT
TRBJ2-3 many TRBD2 18 TRBV24-1 CATSAGLAGGRFTDTQYF TGTGCCACCTCAGCGGGACTAGCGGGGGGCCGGTTCACAGATACGCAGTATTTT